The rows below give T cell receptor beta chains drawn from one sample of a study of blood T cells in healthy people across ages. TCRdb recomputed calls from the 5' RACE reads with MiXCR, one row per CDR3 protein. The sample consists of approximately 770,000 distinct CDR3 sequences, 58% of them appearing once. The material sequenced was blood. These receptors all come from a young man in good health. CDR3s include the opening cysteine and the closing phenylalanine or tryptophan. The D gene is left open where the match is weak. Where a row states a size, it is once, few, many or the class of an expanded clone; other rows omit it.

once,TRBD2,TRBJ2-7,TRBV11-2,CASSGGLAGYNEQYF,TGTGCCAGCAGCGGAGGACTAGCGGGCTACAATGAGCAGTACTTC
-,-,TRBJ2-5,TRBV5-8,CASSFPSEETQYF,TGTGCCAGCAGCTTCCCAAGTGAAGAGACCCAGTACTTC
-,TRBD1,TRBJ2-3,TRBV15,CATSRGDRVGTVTQYF,TGTGCCACCAGCAGAGGTGACAGGGTAGGCACAGTTACGCAGTATTTT
-,-,TRBJ2-3,TRBV9,CASSLNPGLQHTDTQYF,TGTGCCAGCAGCCTTAACCCGGGACTCCAGCACACAGATACGCAGTATTTT
-,-,TRBJ2-7,TRBV6-5,CASSYSLVGYEQYF,TGTGCCAGCAGTTACTCTCTCGTCGGGTACGAGCAGTACTTC
-,-,TRBJ1-2,TRBV25-1,CASSATLSDYGYTF,TGTGCCAGCAGTGCAACCCTATCGGACTATGGCTACACCTTC
-,-,TRBJ2-7,TRBV9,CASSVSGSPSYEQYF,TGTGCCAGCAGCGTAAGCGGCAGTCCCTCCTACGAGCAGTACTTC
few,-,TRBJ1-2,TRBV10-3,CAIRNPQGVEGYTF,TGTGCCATCAGGAACCCACAGGGAGTCGAGGGCTACACCTTC
-,TRBD1,TRBJ2-1,TRBV11-2,CASSSTGEQFF,TGTGCCAGCAGCTCGACAGGGGAGCAGTTCTTC
-,TRBD2,TRBJ2-1,TRBV6-2/TRBV6-3,CASKGSGEGNEQFF,TGTGCCAGCAAAGGTAGCGGGGAAGGAAATGAGCAGTTCTTC
-,-,TRBJ1-5,TRBV7-2,CASSSQRQPQHF,TGTGCCAGCAGCTCACAGCGACAGCCCCAGCATTTT
-,-,TRBJ2-5,TRBV5-6,CASSLPTGREGETQYF,TGTGCCAGCAGCCTGCCGACAGGGAGGGAGGGTGAGACCCAGTACTTC
-,-,TRBJ2-7,TRBV28,CASSVVGYSYEQYF,TGTGCCAGCAGTGTAGTAGGGTACTCCTACGAGCAGTACTTC
-,TRBD2,TRBJ2-5,TRBV5-5,CASSLTSGRGQETQYF,TGTGCCAGCAGCCTGACTAGCGGGAGAGGGCAAGAGACCCAGTACTTC